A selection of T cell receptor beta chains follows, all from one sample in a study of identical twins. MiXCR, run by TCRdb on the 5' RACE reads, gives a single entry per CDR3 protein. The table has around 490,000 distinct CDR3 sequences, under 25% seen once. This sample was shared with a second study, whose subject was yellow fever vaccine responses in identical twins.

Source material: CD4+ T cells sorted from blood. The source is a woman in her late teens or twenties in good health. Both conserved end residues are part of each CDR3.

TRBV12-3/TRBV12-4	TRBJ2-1	CASREYNEQFF
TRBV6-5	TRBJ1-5	CASSSGLLNQPQHF
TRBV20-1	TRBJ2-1	CSAKVARQGALYNEQFF
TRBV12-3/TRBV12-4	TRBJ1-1	CASTPQVGRVVNTEAFF
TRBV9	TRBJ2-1	CASSVEGGLGSSYNEQFF
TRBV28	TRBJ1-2	CASTTAGVNYGYTF
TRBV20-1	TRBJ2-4	CSAPPPGGRAKNIQYF
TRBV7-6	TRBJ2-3	CASSLESILVPDTQYF
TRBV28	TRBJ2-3	CASSVRGTDTQYF
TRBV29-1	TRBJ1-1	CSARDTEAFF
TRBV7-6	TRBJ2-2	CASSLKGQGKSGGELFF
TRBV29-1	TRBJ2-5	CSVESGGETQYF
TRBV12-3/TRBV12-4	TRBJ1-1	CASSPDGSEAFF
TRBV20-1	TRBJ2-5	CSALTAGGAGETQYF
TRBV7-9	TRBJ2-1	CASSLDGGSYNEQFF
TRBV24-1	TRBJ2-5	CATSDFGLAGAETQYF
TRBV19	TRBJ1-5	CASSIARGTDQPQHF
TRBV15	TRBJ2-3	CATSRDVDGTGIRNTQYF
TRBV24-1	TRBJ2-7	CATSDSRNEQYF
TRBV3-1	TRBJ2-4	CASSQGAGGVQYF
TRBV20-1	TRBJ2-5	CSASMTSGRARETQYF
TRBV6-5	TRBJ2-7	CASSYSRPGQGVYEQYF
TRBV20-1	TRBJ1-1	CSARRLGTGVTEAFF
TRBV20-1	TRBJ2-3	CSASGTTISDTQYF
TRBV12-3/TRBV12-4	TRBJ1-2	CASSFGFYGYTF
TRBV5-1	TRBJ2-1	CASSLGGQGVYNEQFF
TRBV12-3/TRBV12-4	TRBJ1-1	CASSSQQGAIGTEAFF
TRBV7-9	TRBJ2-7	CASSRLTSGRYEQYF
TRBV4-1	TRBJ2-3	CASSQDASGRANTDTQYF
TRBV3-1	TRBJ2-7	CASSQDGGRASTHF
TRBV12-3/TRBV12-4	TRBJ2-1	CASSLAGGPIYNEQFF
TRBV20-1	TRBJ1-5	CSARDLRFAGGGQPQHF
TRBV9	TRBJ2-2	CASSVEVRNTGELFF
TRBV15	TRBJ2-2	CATRIMRSNTGELFF
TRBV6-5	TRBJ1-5	CASSWWDRGYNQPQHF
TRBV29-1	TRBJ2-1	CSVILRNEQFF
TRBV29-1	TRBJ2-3	CSVGSGTGSTDTQYF
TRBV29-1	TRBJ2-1	CSAPPSGGLSEQFF
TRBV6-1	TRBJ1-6	CASSELVAGANSPLHF
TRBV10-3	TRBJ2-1	CAISEGLAGDGEQFF
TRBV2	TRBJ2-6	CARGGAGANVLTF
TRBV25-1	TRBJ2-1	CASSDTQGRAEQFF
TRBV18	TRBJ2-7	CASSLGTAKANEQYF
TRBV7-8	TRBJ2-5	CASQLGQGKETQYF
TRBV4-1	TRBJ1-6	CASSQGAGTAYNSPLHF
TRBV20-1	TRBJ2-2	CSANGGGSTWELFF
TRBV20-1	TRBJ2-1	CSARYGRVQNNEQFF
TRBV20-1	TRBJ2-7	CSARLQGWEQYF